Following are 25 T cell receptor beta chains from one sample sequenced in a study of neurological immune-mediated disorders. TCRdb reprocessed the 5' RACE reads via MiXCR and lists one record per CDR3 protein. The sample gives about 20,000 distinct CDR3 sequences, 27% of which show up once; 25% to 35% is in the top ten. The sequenced sample was PBMCs. These receptors were collected from a man aged 50-59 years with HTLV-1-associated myelopathy (HAM/TSP).

The CDR3 DNA reads TGTGCCAGCATTCCTCGAGGGGGGGCGGGCGCAGATACGCAGTATTTT. The encoded protein is CASIPRGGAGADTQYF. The genes are TRBV12-3 or TRBV12-4 and TRBJ2-3; D is possibly TRBD2 (7 bases). CDR3 length: 16 amino acids. With 7 bases removed from V and 4 bases from J, the gap between germline ends came to 21 bases.

V usage is TRBV29-1 and J usage is TRBJ2-7; D not resolved. In germline, CDR1 is SQVTM, CDR2 ANQGSEA. Trimming stripped 0 bases from V and 0 bases from J, with 6 bases between. The CDR3 is made up of 13 amino acids. CDR3 in amino acids: CSVEEGRSYEQYF. The CDR3 coding sequence is TGCAGCGTTGAAGAGGGCCGCTCCTACGAGCAGTACTTC.

The chain uses TRBV7-9 and TRBJ1-1; D not resolved. The germline V gene has CDR1 SEHNR and CDR2 FQNEAQ (reference sequence). CDR3 length: 13 residues. Trimming removed 2 bases at V and 1 base at J, with 5 bases between. CDR3 sequence: CASSLIPNTEAFF. CDR3 sequence (DNA): TGTGCCAGCAGCTTAATCCCGAACACTGAAGCTTTCTTT.

The chain uses TRBV20-1 and TRBJ2-5; D uncertain. Germline CDR1 is DFQATT and CDR2 is SNEGSKA (reference sequence). The ends were cut back, 3 bases at V and 5 bases at J, with 13 bases in the middle. CDR3 length: 13 residues. The CDR3 region is CSASRASPETQYF. The CDR3 nucleotides are TGCAGTGCTAGCCGGGCCTCACCGGAGACCCAGTACTTC.

This clonotype occurred many times. The chain links TRBV11-2 to TRBJ1-4; TRBD1 agrees at 7 bases. V shed 7 bases, J shed 5 bases, and the junction held 16 bases outside the gene matches. The germline CDR1 and CDR2 sequences are SGHAT and FQNNGV. The CDR3 has 17 amino acids. CDR3 in amino acids: CASIYARGQVSNEKLFF. The CDR3 nucleotides read TGTGCCAGCATTTACGCGCGAGGACAGGTCTCAAATGAAAAACTGTTTTTT.

The chain combines TRBV27 with TRBJ2-1, with 10 bases aligning to TRBD2. Germline loops: CDR1 MNHEY, CDR2 SMNVEV (reference sequence). CDR3 length equals 17 residues. V gave up 6 bases and J gave up 3 bases; unmatched junction bases: 11. The CDR3 is CASRSLSGGPNYNEQFF. CDR3 bases: TGTGCCAGCAGGTCCCTTAGCGGGGGGCCAAACTACAATGAGCAGTTCTTC.

This clonotype has more than one count but fewer than ten. One end of the junction fails to match germline, which may point to a read error. The chain joins TRBV20-1 to TRBJ2-2, with D possibly TRBD1 on 6 matching bases. The length of the CDR3 is 14 residues. Germline V gene lookup returns CDR1 DFQATT and CDR2 SNEGSKA (reference sequence). CDR3 in DNA: TGCAGTTCTAGTTCTACAGGGCGGTCCGGGGAGCTGTTTTTT. As protein: CSSSSTGRSGELFF.

In its sample, this clonotype was seen a few times. The V and J genes are TRBV5-8 and TRBJ2-5, with TRBD1 as a possible D gene (6 bases). The CDR3 is 15 amino acids. The germline V and J ends were trimmed by 2 bases and 5 bases, with 16 bases remaining between them. CDR1 and CDR2 from the germline V gene are SGHTS and YDEGEE. The CDR3 coding sequence is TGTGCCAGCAGCTTTGGACAGCCTAGGTGGGAGACCCAGTACTTC. This gives the protein CASSFGQPRWETQYF. The variable domain in full, with the rest retrieved from reference TRBV5-8 and TRBJ2-5, is EAGVTQSPTHLIKTRGQQATLRCSPISGHTSVYWYQQALGLGLQFLLWYDEGEERNRGNFPPRFSGRQFPNYSSELNVNALELEDSALYLCASSFGQPRWETQYFGPGTRLLVL.

The V call is TRBV27, the J call TRBJ2-3; 12 nucleotides agree with TRBD2. Germline values: CDR1 MNHEY, CDR2 SMNVEV (reference sequence). The J segment lost 9 bases and the V segment lost 4 bases, leaving 11 bases of the junction unmatched. The CDR3 is 16 amino acids. In DNA, the CDR3 is TGTGCCAGCAGTTCTCGGGCTAGCGGGGGGGCTGGAACGCAGTATTTT. It specifies CASSSRASGGAGTQYF.

This clonotype showed up just a few times. This chain joins TRBV4-1 and TRBJ2-7; D is uncertain. The CDR3 is 14 residues long. V was shortened by 1 base and J by 5 bases, with 12 bases between the two germline ends. Germline CDR1 reads MGHRA; CDR2 reads YSYEKL. The DNA for the CDR3 is TGCGCCAGCAGCCAAGCCTCAGGTGGGGACGAGCAGTACTTC. Its protein is CASSQASGGDEQYF.

This sequence joins TRBV27 and TRBJ2-2, with 9 bases fitting TRBD1. V gave up 5 bases and J gave up 7 bases; unmatched junction bases: 8. The CDR3 has 15 amino acids. The germline V gene encodes CDR1 MNHEY and CDR2 SMNVEV (reference sequence). CDR3 sequence: CASSQMTGGIGELFF. In DNA form, the CDR3 reads TGTGCCAGCAGTCAGATGACAGGGGGAATCGGGGAGCTGTTTTTT.

This clonotype was observed a handful of times. The J gene is TRBJ2-1, the V gene TRBV20-1; D gene uncertain. CDR1 and CDR2 (germline): DFQATT, SNEGSKA (reference sequence). This CDR3 region has 14 residues. V was pared by 6 bases and J by 0 bases, with 12 bases between. The chain's CDR3 is CSAQLRSSYNEQFF. The CDR3 region has the DNA TGCAGTGCCCAACTCCGGAGCTCCTACAATGAGCAGTTCTTC.

About this clonotype: The junction departs from germline at one end; a sequencing error may be responsible. The V and J genes are TRBV5-1 and TRBJ2-3; 10 positions agree with TRBD2. Germline V gives CDR1 SGHRS, CDR2 YFSETQ. The CDR3 runs 14 residues. The CDR3: CASNERGGSDTQYF. CDR3 bases: TGCGCCAGCAATGAGCGGGGGGGGTCAGATACACAGTATTTT.

V is TRBV6-1 and J is TRBJ1-5; tentative D call: TRBD1 (5 bases). The V end lost 7 bases, the J end lost 9 bases, and 22 bases lay between the germline ends. This CDR3 has 15 amino acids. CDR1 and CDR2 from the germline V gene are MNHNS and SASEGT. The CDR3 DNA reads as TGTGCCAGCAATGGGGGAGCCATAATCTCGGCGCCCCAGCATTTT. Protein sequence: CASNGGAIISAPQHF.

This clonotype was seen only a few times. The rearrangement links TRBV18 to TRBJ1-6; D ambiguous. Germline V gene sequence: CDR1 KGHSH, CDR2 LQKENI. V was shortened by 2 bases and J by 10 bases, with 12 bases between the two germline ends. The CDR3 spans 14 residues. The CDR3 DNA follows: TGTGCCAGCTCACCATACGGTGGGGAATCACCCCTCCACTTT. It specifies CASSPYGGESPLHF. The full variable domain, in which reference TRBV18 and TRBJ1-6 provide the parts outside the CDR3, is NAGVMQNPRHLVRRRGQEARLRCSPMKGHSHVYWYRQLPEEGLKFMVYLQKENIIDESGMPKERFSAEFPKEGPSILRIQQVVRGDSAAYFCASSPYGGESPLHFGNGTRLTVT.

This clonotype was counted many times. The V gene is TRBV18, the J gene TRBJ1-6, with D possibly matching TRBD1 (5 bases). Trimming stripped 1 base from V and 2 bases from J, with 15 bases between. This CDR3 spans 18 amino acids. Germline CDR1 is KGHSH and CDR2 is LQKENI. In DNA form, the CDR3 reads TGTGCCAGCTCACCACGGTTGGGCCAGGGACCCTATAATTCACCCCTCCACTTT. Translating it yields CASSPRLGQGPYNSPLHF.

Ten or more counts support this clonotype. The chain joins TRBV12-3 or TRBV12-4 to TRBJ2-3, with a possible D match to TRBD2 (6 bases). The length of the CDR3 is 16 residues. The V end lost 3 bases, the J end lost 1 base, and 14 bases lay between the germline ends. The CDR3 protein is CASSFGVQRGTDTQYF. CDR3 DNA sequence: TGTGCCAGCAGTTTTGGGGTGCAGCGGGGCACAGATACGCAGTATTTT.

The J gene is TRBJ1-1, the V gene TRBV12-3 or TRBV12-4; D unclear. The V gene lost 7 bases and the J gene lost 0 bases, with 6 bases spanning the gap. The CDR3 is 12 amino acids. In DNA form, the CDR3 reads TGTGCCAGCAAAAGGTTGAACACTGAAGCTTTCTTT. It yields the protein CASKRLNTEAFF.

The chain employs TRBV15 and TRBJ2-1; 11 bases are shared with TRBD2. The germline CDR1 and CDR2 sequences are LNHNV and YYDKDF (reference sequence). V gave up 3 bases and J gave up 3 bases; unmatched junction bases: 4. CDR3 length: 16 amino acids. This chain's CDR3 is CATSSSSGGYYNEQFF. The CDR3 nucleotides read TGTGCCACCAGCAGTTCTAGCGGGGGGTACTACAATGAGCAGTTCTTC. The full variable domain, completed using reference TRBV15 and TRBJ2-1, is DAMVIQNPRYQVTQFGKPVTLSCSQTLNHNVMYWYQQKSSQAPKLLFHYYDKDFNNEADTPDNFQSRRPNTSFCFLDIRSPGLGDTAMYLCATSSSSGGYYNEQFFGPGTRLTVL.

This clonotype was counted only a few times. The rearrangement joins TRBV20-1 to TRBJ2-5, with D perhaps TRBD2 (5 bases). The length of the CDR3 is 12 residues. Per the germline V gene, CDR1 is DFQATT and CDR2 is SNEGSKA (reference sequence). Trimming took 8 bases from V and 2 from J, leaving 12 bases between them. CDR3 coding DNA: TGCAGTACTGGCGGGTTGCAAGAGACCCAGTACTTC. Its protein product is CSTGGLQETQYF.

V and J are TRBV6-6 and TRBJ2-5; the match to TRBD1 covers 8 bases. Germline CDR1 and CDR2: MNHNY and SVGAGI (reference sequence). This CDR3 comprises 17 residues. V was clipped by 5 bases and J by 3 bases; unmatched bases: 14. The CDR3 sequence is CASSRRTGLGAEETQYF. CDR3 sequence (DNA): TGTGCCAGCAGTCGGCGGACAGGGTTGGGAGCGGAAGAGACCCAGTACTTC.

This clonotype showed up many times. This rearrangement joins TRBV20-1 to TRBJ2-1, with 7 positions matching TRBD2. In germline, CDR1 is DFQATT, CDR2 SNEGSKA (reference sequence). The CDR3 has 14 residues. With 1 base clipped from V and 7 bases from J, the junction kept 7 bases outside the gene matches. CDR3 region: CSARGGGGQNEQFF. In nucleotides, the CDR3 is TGCAGTGCTAGAGGCGGGGGAGGTCAGAATGAGCAGTTCTTC.

Only a few counts were recorded for this clonotype. The chain has TRBV20-1 and TRBJ2-3; 9 bases agree with TRBD2. The germline gives CDR1 DFQATT, CDR2 SNEGSKA (reference sequence). CDR3 size: 15 residues. Trimming cost V 0 bases and J 3 bases; bases outside gene matches: 4. CDR3 nucleotide sequence: TGCAGTGCTAGAGATAGCGGGAGAGGAACAGATACGCAGTATTTT. Translating gives CSARDSGRGTDTQYF.

The V gene is TRBV4-3, the J gene TRBJ2-7; a weak D match, TRBD2 (5 bases). Germline assignment: CDR1 LGHNA and CDR2 YSLEER. V was cut by 0 bases and J by 3 bases, with 15 bases left in between. The CDR3 is 16 amino acids. The CDR3 reads CASSQDLPGSFYEQYF. The CDR3 bases are TGCGCCAGCAGCCAAGATCTACCGGGGAGTTTCTACGAGCAGTACTTC.

By share, this clonotype ranks as medium-sized. The rearrangement joins TRBV20-1 to TRBJ1-1, with D tentatively TRBD1 (5 bases). Germline V gene data show CDR1 as DFQATT and CDR2 as SNEGSKA (reference sequence). Between the trimmed V and J ends, which lost 3 bases and 4 bases, there was a span of 15 bases. The CDR3 sequence is 14 residues long. The DNA for the CDR3 is TGCAGTGCTAGTCTGGGGACGGTCGGCACTGAAGCTTTCTTT. This gives the protein CSASLGTVGTEAFF.